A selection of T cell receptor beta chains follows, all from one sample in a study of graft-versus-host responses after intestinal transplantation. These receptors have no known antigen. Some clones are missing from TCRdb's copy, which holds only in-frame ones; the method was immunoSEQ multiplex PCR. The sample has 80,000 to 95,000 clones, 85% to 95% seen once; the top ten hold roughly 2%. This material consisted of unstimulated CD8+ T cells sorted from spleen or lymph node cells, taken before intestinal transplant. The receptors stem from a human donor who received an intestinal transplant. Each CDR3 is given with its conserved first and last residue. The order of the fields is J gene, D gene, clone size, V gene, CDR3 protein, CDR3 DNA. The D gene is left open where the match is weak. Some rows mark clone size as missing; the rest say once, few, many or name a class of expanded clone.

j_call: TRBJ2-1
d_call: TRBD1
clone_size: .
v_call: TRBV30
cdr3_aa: CAWRGTGYNEQFF
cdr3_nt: TGTGCCTGGAGGGGGACAGGGTACAATGAGCAGTTCTTC

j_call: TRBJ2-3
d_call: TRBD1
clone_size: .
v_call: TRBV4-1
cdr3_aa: CASSHHRGSDTDTQYF
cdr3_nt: TGCGCCAGCAGCCATCACAGGGGGTCTGACACAGATACGCAGTATTTT

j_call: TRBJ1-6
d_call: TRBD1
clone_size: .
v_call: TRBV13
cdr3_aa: CASSEATGDYNSPLHF
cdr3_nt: TGTGCCAGCAGCGAGGCCACAGGGGATTATAATTCACCCCTCCACTTT

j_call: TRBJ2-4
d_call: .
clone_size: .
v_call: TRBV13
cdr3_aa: CASSLSAVGGNIQYF
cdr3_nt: TGTGCCAGCAGCTTGTCAGCCGTGGGGGGAAACATTCAGTACTTC

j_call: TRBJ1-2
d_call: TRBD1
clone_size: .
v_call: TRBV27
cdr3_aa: CASSLLFGQGIDGYTF
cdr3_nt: TGTGCCAGCAGTTTACTCTTTGGACAGGGGATAGATGGCTACACCTTC

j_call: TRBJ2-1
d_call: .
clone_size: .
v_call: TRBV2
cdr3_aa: CASSERGNDEQFF
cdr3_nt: TGTGCCAGCAGTGAACGGGGGAACGATGAGCAGTTCTTC

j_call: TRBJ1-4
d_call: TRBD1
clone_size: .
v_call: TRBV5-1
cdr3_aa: CASSFTPGQGAEKLFF
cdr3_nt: TGCGCCAGCAGCTTCACTCCGGGACAGGGGGCTGAAAAACTGTTTTTT

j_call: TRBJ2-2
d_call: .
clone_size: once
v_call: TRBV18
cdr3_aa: CASSPPEVPPGELFF
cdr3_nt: TGTGCCAGCTCACCCCCTGAGGTCCCTCCCGGGGAGCTGTTTTTT

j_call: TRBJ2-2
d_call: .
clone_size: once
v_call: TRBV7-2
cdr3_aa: CASSSLTGNTGELFF
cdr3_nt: TGTGCCAGCAGCTCCCTAACAGGAAACACCGGGGAGCTGTTTTTT

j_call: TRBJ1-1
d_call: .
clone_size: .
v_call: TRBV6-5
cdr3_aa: CASSYSGGYSLTEAFF
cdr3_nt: TGTGCCAGCAGTTACTCGGGCGGGTACAGCTTAACTGAAGCTTTCTTT

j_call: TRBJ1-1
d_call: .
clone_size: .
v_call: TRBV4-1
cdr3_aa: CASSQEFQGGTEAFF
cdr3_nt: TGCGCCAGCAGCCAAGAGTTTCAGGGTGGTACTGAAGCTTTCTTT

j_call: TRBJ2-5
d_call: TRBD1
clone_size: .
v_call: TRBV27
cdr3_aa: CASSPRDSFQETQYF
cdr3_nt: TGTGCCAGCAGTCCCAGGGACAGTTTTCAAGAGACCCAGTACTTC

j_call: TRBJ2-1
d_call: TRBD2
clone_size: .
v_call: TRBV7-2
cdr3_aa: CASALGLAGNEQFF
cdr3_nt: TGTGCCAGCGCGTTAGGGCTAGCGGGCAATGAGCAGTTCTTC

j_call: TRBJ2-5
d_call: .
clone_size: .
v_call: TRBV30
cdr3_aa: CAWSPGEGMETQYF
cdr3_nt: TGTGCCTGGAGCCCAGGGGAGGGGATGGAGACCCAGTACTTC

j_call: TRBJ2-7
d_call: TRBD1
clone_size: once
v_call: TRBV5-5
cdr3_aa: CASSSSEGQGYSTYEQYF
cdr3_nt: TGTGCCAGCAGCTCCAGTGAGGGACAGGGATATTCTACCTACGAGCAGTACTTC

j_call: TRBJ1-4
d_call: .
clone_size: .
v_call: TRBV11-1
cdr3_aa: CASSPTGSTNEKLFF
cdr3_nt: TGTGCCAGCAGCCCAACAGGGTCAACTAATGAAAAACTGTTTTTT